In its sample, the clone carrying this T cell receptor (beta chain) was seen a few times. What it binds is unknown. The CDR3 covers 18 residues. Germline loops: CDR1 LNHNV, CDR2 YYDKDF (reference sequence). Trimming stripped 5 bases from V and 4 bases from J, with 24 bases between. The data were taken from a study of response to subunit inactivated influenza vaccine. Broader study findings: The authors offered the suggestion that each seasonal influenza vaccination recruits few new T cells.

Each CDR3 protein is one row after TCRdb ran MiXCR on the RT-PCR reads. The sample holds roughly 650,000 distinct CDR3 sequences, 11% to 15% seen once. The TCR originated in a man aged 45-60 years who received an inactivated influenza vaccine. The chain recombines TRBV15 with TRBJ2-1; D may be TRBD1 or TRBD2 (6 bases each). The input for sequencing was PBMCs from blood, taken about 14 days before vaccination. The CDR3 DNA reads as TGTGCCACCAGCCCCCGCAGGGGAGCCGGAGGGCCTTACAATGAGCAGTTCTTC. It translates to CATSPRRGAGGPYNEQFF. Full variable domain (remainder filled in from reference TRBV15 and TRBJ2-1): DAMVIQNPRYQVTQFGKPVTLSCSQTLNHNVMYWYQQKSSQAPKLLFHYYDKDFNNEADTPDNFQSRRPNTSFCFLDIRSPGLGDTAMYLCATSPRRGAGGPYNEQFFGPGTRLTVL.